This T cell receptor (beta chain) was observed in a study of T cells in localized non-small cell lung cancer. The CDR3 runs to 15 residues. V lost 4 bases to trimming and J lost 0 bases; unmatched junction nucleotides: 3. Germline loops: CDR1 KGHSH, CDR2 LQKENI. Details on this clone: As yet, its antigen is unknown.

Points from the study as a whole: Adjacent uninvolved lung tissue had the highest T cell clonality, exceeding tumor. Median 57 top-100 tumor clones were shared with paired adjacent lung.

TCRdb's copy holds only in-frame clones and misses some; the assay was immunoSEQ multiplex PCR. Among 50,000 to 60,000 clones listed, around 80% were seen once. V gene TRBV18 combines with J gene TRBJ1-3, with 7 nucleotides matching TRBD1. Here the sequenced sample was PBMCs, taken before any cancer treatment. The source of this sequence is a woman aged 35 to 70 with stage II lung adenocarcinoma. The CDR3 DNA is TGTGCCAGCTCACGACAGGGTGTCTCTGGAAACACCATATATTTT. This translates into CASSRQGVSGNTIYF. Full variable domain (rest looked up from reference TRBV18 and TRBJ1-3): NAGVMQNPRHLVRRRGQEARLRCSPMKGHSHVYWYRQLPEEGLKFMVYLQKENIIDESGMPKERFSAEFPKEGPSILRIQQVVRGDSAAYFCASSRQGVSGNTIYFGEGSWLTVV.